The rows below give T cell receptor beta chains drawn from one sample of a study of blood T cell repertoires in COVID-19. This table comes from immunoSEQ multiplex PCR, and its TCRdb copy is limited to in-frame clones, with some not included. The sample lists about 440,000 clones, around 89% seen once, with roughly 4.3% in the top ten. The sample taken for sequencing was peripheral blood. These receptors came from a woman in her twenties or thirties with acute or convalescent COVID-19. The CDR3 runs from the conserved cysteine through the conserved F or W. Each record gives: D gene, clone size, CDR3 length, J gene, V gene, CDR3 protein, CDR3 DNA. A D gene is named only where the DNA matches it firmly. The size entry is marked missing in some rows and otherwise reads once, few, many or a size class.

D gene: TRBD1; clone size: .; CDR3 length: 15; J gene: TRBJ1-2; V gene: TRBV4-1; CDR3 protein: CASSQGEDRTYGYTF; CDR3 DNA: TGCGCCAGCAGCCAAGGCGAGGACAGGACCTATGGCTACACCTTC
D gene: TRBD1; clone size: .; CDR3 length: 14; J gene: TRBJ1-1; V gene: TRBV11-2; CDR3 protein: CASSRGQMNTEAFF; CDR3 DNA: TGTGCCAGCAGCCGGGGACAGATGAACACTGAAGCTTTCTTT
D gene: TRBD1; clone size: few; CDR3 length: 14; J gene: TRBJ1-2; V gene: TRBV25-1; CDR3 protein: CASSEFGQGNGYTF; CDR3 DNA: TGTGCCAGCAGTGAATTCGGACAGGGCAATGGCTACACCTTC
D gene: TRBD1; clone size: .; CDR3 length: 15; J gene: TRBJ1-6; V gene: TRBV5-5; CDR3 protein: CASTPGTGVNSPLHF; CDR3 DNA: TGTGCCAGCACTCCCGGGACAGGGGTAAATTCACCCCTCCACTTT
D gene: .; clone size: .; CDR3 length: 15; J gene: TRBJ1-6; V gene: TRBV15; CDR3 protein: CATSRDRSYNSPLHF; CDR3 DNA: TGTGCCACCAGCAGAGATCGGTCCTATAATTCACCCCTCCACTTT
D gene: .; clone size: .; CDR3 length: 12; J gene: TRBJ2-3; V gene: TRBV24-1; CDR3 protein: CATSDLQSLQYF; CDR3 DNA: TGTGCCACCAGTGATTTGCAAAGCCTGCAGTATTTT
D gene: TRBD1; clone size: .; CDR3 length: 15; J gene: TRBJ1-1; V gene: TRBV5-6; CDR3 protein: CASSKPDRENTEAFF; CDR3 DNA: TGTGCCAGCAGCAAACCGGACAGGGAGAACACTGAAGCTTTCTTT
D gene: TRBD1; clone size: .; CDR3 length: 14; J gene: TRBJ1-3; V gene: TRBV2; CDR3 protein: CASSRQGSGNTIYF; CDR3 DNA: TGTGCCAGCAGTAGACAGGGTTCTGGAAACACCATATATTTT
D gene: TRBD2; clone size: .; CDR3 length: 16; J gene: TRBJ2-1; V gene: TRBV7-2; CDR3 protein: CASSPSPLAAYNEQFF; CDR3 DNA: TGTGCCAGCAGCCCCTCGCCACTAGCGGCCTACAATGAGCAGTTCTTC
D gene: .; clone size: .; CDR3 length: 13; J gene: TRBJ2-3; V gene: TRBV28; CDR3 protein: CASSLRGPDTQYF; CDR3 DNA: TGTGCCAGCAGTTTGAGAGGCCCAGATACGCAGTATTTT
D gene: .; clone size: .; CDR3 length: 13; J gene: TRBJ1-2; V gene: TRBV10-2; CDR3 protein: CASSETNLYGYTF; CDR3 DNA: TGCGCCAGCAGTGAAACGAACCTATATGGCTACACCTTC
D gene: TRBD1; clone size: .; CDR3 length: 13; J gene: TRBJ1-5; V gene: TRBV30; CDR3 protein: CAWNRGSNQPQHF; CDR3 DNA: TGTGCCTGGAACAGGGGAAGCAATCAGCCCCAGCATTTT
D gene: .; clone size: .; CDR3 length: 12; J gene: TRBJ2-7; V gene: TRBV30; CDR3 protein: CACSTVLDEQYF; CDR3 DNA: TGTGCCTGTTCGACAGTTTTGGACGAGCAGTACTTC
D gene: .; clone size: .; CDR3 length: 14; J gene: TRBJ2-1; V gene: TRBV30; CDR3 protein: CAWNGGRRSNEQFF; CDR3 DNA: TGTGCCTGGAACGGAGGACGCCGATCCAATGAGCAGTTCTTC
D gene: .; clone size: .; CDR3 length: 14; J gene: TRBJ2-7; V gene: TRBV5-4; CDR3 protein: CASSSDREGYEQYF; CDR3 DNA: TGTGCCAGCAGCTCGGACCGCGAGGGATACGAGCAGTACTTC
D gene: TRBD1; clone size: .; CDR3 length: 16; J gene: TRBJ1-2; V gene: TRBV27; CDR3 protein: CASSLDGGGGGDGYTF; CDR3 DNA: TGTGCCAGCAGTTTGGATGGAGGAGGGGGCGGTGATGGCTACACCTTC